What follows is one T cell receptor (beta chain) and its context. No antigen is known for it. Base qualities are not provided; no much larger clone lies one nucleotide away. These data are taken from a study of T cells after yellow fever vaccination (dated by TCRdb to the late 2010s). Broadly, across the study: The SMART-Seq v4 Ultra Low Input RNA kit was used to prepare libraries from fractions with low cell numbers. Bulk TCR alpha and beta repertoires were sequenced longitudinally to track T-cell clones before and after primary and booster YFV17D yellow fever vaccination. Two healthy male donors, one aged 18 to 30 and one aged 30 to 40 years, were included in the cohort. Blood samples were taken at several timepoints before and after primary and secondary immunization, and bulk PBMC replicates and cell subsets were isolated.

Synthesis of TCR cDNA relied on 5'RACE template switching, a step that introduced a universal primer site along with unique molecular identifiers. cDNA synthesis was primed from both the TCR alpha and TCR beta constant segments. Library amplification used two PCR steps, and the second PCR step added sample barcodes and sequencing adapters. Libraries were sequenced on Illumina HiSeq 2500 (2x100 bp) or NovaSeq (2x150 bp). The original methods were these. MIGEC handled demultiplexing of reads and collapsing into UMI consensus sequences, while MiXCR performed V(D)J alignment. Vaccine-responding clonotypes were defined with edgeR using replicate PBMC samples, requiring FDR below 0.01 and a log2 fold change above 5 up to day 15. CD4 or CD8 identity was assigned to each bulk clonotype according to whether the clonotype was present at higher abundance in the sequenced CD4 repertoire or the sequenced CD8 repertoire. TCRdb's own reprocessing of the public reads used fastp at Q25 and MiXCR and kept productive beta chains. Duplicate CDR3 protein sequences are folded into a single record with the most common DNA and genes. TCRdb, not the original authors, processed these V and J calls. The sample table lists 550,000 or so distinct CDR3 sequences, about 19% of them with a count of one. The ten top clones hold 14% of the sample.

V loses 5 bases, J loses 4 bases, and the germline ends lie 11 bases apart. Reading the germline V gene gives CDR1 MDHEN and CDR2 SYDVKM. The CDR3 covers 14 residues, taking in both the cysteine and the phenylalanine. This entry keeps only the CDR3 DNA: 42 bases, framed from base 1. Overall study results and their limits: Most clones expanded after primary vaccination were re-detected after the booster (96% of CD4 and about nine tenths of CD8), suggesting broad memory maintenance. Because only two donors were included in the study, the extent to which the findings can be generalized is limited. FACS-sorted repertoires could contain abundant contaminating clonotypes from the bulk population, so computational filtering was required. The secondary T-cell response was weaker than the primary response but faster, peaking on day 5 instead of day 15. A small fraction of clonotypes appeared in both the CD4 and CD8 compartments, likely as a result of convergent recombination.

The treatment or condition label, read with the paper, signifies: live attenuated yellow fever vaccine strain. At each blood-draw timepoint, two biological replicates of bulk PBMCs were obtained. PBMCs were isolated from peripheral blood using a standard Ficoll-Paque protocol. RNA was extracted with TriZol from bulk PBMCs, CD4 and CD8 fractions, and dextramer-positive and dextramer-negative fractions. This clonotype was obtained from a man younger than 45 who received the YFV17D yellow fever vaccine. The material was PBMCs, obtained 15 days after the yellow fever booster vaccination. Recombination connected TRBV28 to TRBJ2-2; the best D guess is TRBD1, with 5 bases matching. The DNA is as follows: TGTGCCAGCAGTCCTATCAGGGTCACCGGGGAGCTGTTTTTT. This is translated as CASSPIRVTGELFF.